The clone carrying this T cell receptor beta chain was detected a few times. Its specificity is unknown. TCRdb recomputed calls from the 5' RACE reads with MiXCR, one row per CDR3 protein. The repertoire holds some 210,000 distinct CDR3 sequences, with roughly a tenth as singletons. This sample was taken from a study of T-cell memory formation after mild COVID-19. On the study more broadly: The study found TCR clusters largely donor specific. Study-wide findings and caveats: Of the contracting clones, CD4+ ones lay mainly in CM and EM, and CD8+ ones in EMRA.

V trimming: 4 bases; J trimming: 7 bases; junction bases outside the gene matches: 9. This CDR3 has 15 residues. Per germline, CDR1 SGHTA and CDR2 FQGNSA. The specimen was PBMCs or a T cell subset sorted from them (not recorded which). The clonotype originates from a man younger than 35 who had mild COVID-19 (a few samples of this study predate the infection). Cell type and time point are not known. The V call is TRBV7-2, the J call TRBJ1-3, with 8 bases lining up with TRBD1. CDR3: CASSSQGARSNTIYF. Here the CDR3 DNA reads TGTGCCAGCAGCTCGCAGGGGGCCCGGTCCAACACCATATATTTT.